This TCR beta chain emerged from a study of vaccination and CD4 T cells after COVID-19. Points on this clonotype: Its antigen remains unknown.

This sample's treatment: approximately 11-day PBMC culture with coronavirus spike peptide pools or control peptides (ViraFEST assay). The CDR3 is 15 amino acids. Germline assignment: CDR1 KGHDR and CDR2 SFDVKD. The J segment lost 1 base and the V segment lost 5 bases, leaving 6 bases of the junction unmatched. An Oncomine TCR Beta short-read assay was used to sequence the DNA from cultured CD4+ T cells. TCRdb reprocessed the PCR reads via MiXCR and lists one record per CDR3 protein. The sample holds 10,000 to 12,000 distinct CDR3 sequences; roughly 30% are singletons and the top ten take about 15%. The source material was CD4+ T cells from blood, cultured in vitro, sampled after SARS-CoV-2 vaccination. The chain employs TRBV24-1 and TRBJ1-1, with 7 bases matching TRBD1. This sequence originates from a human donor who had recovered from COVID-19. The CDR3 spells CATSAAGTANTEAFF. The CDR3 coding sequence is TGTGCCACCAGTGCCGCCGGGACAGCGAACACTGAAGCTTTCTTT.